The rows below give T cell receptor beta chains drawn from one sample of a study of cytomegalovirus exposure and HLA in healthy donors. Sequenced by immunoSEQ multiplex PCR; TCRdb stores in-frame clones only, minus some. The sample lists some 110,000 clones; around 70% were seen once. Sequencing was done on a sample of PBMCs. Source of these receptors: a woman in her forties or fifties in good health and CMV-seropositive. The CDR3 runs from the conserved cysteine through the conserved F or W. The order of the fields is D gene, clone size, J gene, V gene, CDR3 protein, CDR3 DNA. D genes are given only for firm matches. Clone size appears in some rows only: once, few, many, or a class for an expanded clone.

d_call: -
clone_size: -
j_call: TRBJ1-2
v_call: TRBV5-1
cdr3_aa: CASRPQDTNYGYTF
cdr3_nt: TGCGCCAGCAGGCCTCAGGATACTAACTATGGCTACACCTTC

d_call: -
clone_size: -
j_call: TRBJ2-6
v_call: TRBV19
cdr3_aa: CASSATGTVSGANVLTF
cdr3_nt: TGTGCCAGTAGTGCCACAGGTACTGTCTCTGGGGCCAACGTCCTGACTTTC

d_call: -
clone_size: -
j_call: TRBJ2-7
v_call: TRBV11-2
cdr3_aa: CASSSAYEQYF
cdr3_nt: TGTGCCAGCAGCTCCGCCTACGAGCAGTACTTC

d_call: -
clone_size: -
j_call: TRBJ2-5
v_call: TRBV14
cdr3_aa: CASSRGGETQYF
cdr3_nt: TGTGCCAGCAGCCGCGGGGGCGAGACCCAGTACTTC

d_call: -
clone_size: -
j_call: TRBJ1-1
v_call: TRBV5-1
cdr3_aa: CASSLVSGNTEAFF
cdr3_nt: TGCGCCAGCAGCTTGGTTAGCGGGAACACTGAAGCTTTCTTT

d_call: -
clone_size: -
j_call: TRBJ1-4
v_call: TRBV18
cdr3_aa: CASSPQFSPGEKLFF
cdr3_nt: TGTGCCAGCTCACCCCAATTCAGCCCGGGTGAAAAACTGTTTTTT

d_call: -
clone_size: few
j_call: TRBJ2-5
v_call: TRBV2
cdr3_aa: CASQGPVETQYF
cdr3_nt: TGTGCCAGCCAGGGGCCGGTAGAGACCCAGTACTTC

d_call: -
clone_size: few
j_call: TRBJ1-2
v_call: TRBV4-3
cdr3_aa: CASSHPDTYGYTF
cdr3_nt: TGCGCCAGCAGCCATCCGGACACTTATGGCTACACCTTC

d_call: -
clone_size: -
j_call: TRBJ1-4
v_call: TRBV7-2
cdr3_aa: CASSFGGGNEKLFF
cdr3_nt: TGTGCCAGCAGCTTTGGAGGAGGAAATGAAAAACTGTTTTTT

d_call: TRBD2
clone_size: -
j_call: TRBJ2-5
v_call: TRBV9
cdr3_aa: CASSASGGLTIQETQYF
cdr3_nt: TGTGCCAGCAGCGCGAGCGGGGGGCTAACGATACAAGAGACCCAGTACTTC

d_call: TRBD2
clone_size: few
j_call: TRBJ2-5
v_call: TRBV4-3
cdr3_aa: CASSQASAGVGETQYF
cdr3_nt: TGCGCCAGCAGCCAAGCTTCAGCGGGAGTGGGAGAGACCCAGTACTTC

d_call: TRBD1
clone_size: -
j_call: TRBJ1-5
v_call: TRBV28
cdr3_aa: CASSLPGQGASNQPQHF
cdr3_nt: TGTGCCAGCAGTTTACCGGGACAGGGGGCGAGCAATCAGCCCCAGCATTTT

d_call: -
clone_size: -
j_call: TRBJ2-3
v_call: TRBV21-1
cdr3_aa: CASSKGTSGSTDTQYF
cdr3_nt: TGTGCCAGCAGCAAAGGGACTAGCGGGAGCACAGATACGCAGTATTTT

d_call: TRBD2
clone_size: -
j_call: TRBJ2-1
v_call: TRBV4-2
cdr3_aa: CASSSGTSGGRSYNEQFF
cdr3_nt: TGTGCCAGCAGTTCCGGGACTAGCGGGGGCCGATCCTACAATGAGCAGTTCTTC

d_call: -
clone_size: -
j_call: TRBJ1-5
v_call: TRBV7-2
cdr3_aa: CASSLEASYVGNQPQHF
cdr3_nt: TGTGCCAGCAGCTTGGAAGCGAGCTACGTGGGCAATCAGCCCCAGCATTTT

d_call: TRBD1
clone_size: -
j_call: TRBJ2-5
v_call: TRBV30
cdr3_aa: CAWSVQLGGAGTQYF
cdr3_nt: TGTGCCTGGAGTGTACAGTTAGGGGGCGCAGGGACCCAGTACTTC

d_call: TRBD2
clone_size: -
j_call: TRBJ2-1
v_call: TRBV30
cdr3_aa: CGESSGGNNEQFF
cdr3_nt: TGTGGGGAGTCTAGCGGGGGGAACAATGAGCAGTTCTTC

d_call: TRBD1
clone_size: -
j_call: TRBJ2-3
v_call: TRBV18
cdr3_aa: CASSPPNRGPNDTQYF
cdr3_nt: TGTGCCAGCTCACCACCCAACAGGGGCCCAAACGATACGCAGTATTTT

d_call: -
clone_size: once
j_call: TRBJ1-2
v_call: TRBV5-1
cdr3_aa: CASSPAGNYGYTF
cdr3_nt: TGCGCCAGCAGCCCAGCAGGGAACTATGGCTACACCTTC

d_call: -
clone_size: few
j_call: TRBJ2-6
v_call: TRBV6-5
cdr3_aa: CASSGSSGANVLTF
cdr3_nt: TGTGCCAGCAGCGGGAGCTCTGGGGCCAACGTCCTGACTTTC

d_call: -
clone_size: -
j_call: TRBJ2-1
v_call: TRBV5-1
cdr3_aa: CASSYTTVPSYNEQFF
cdr3_nt: TGCGCCAGCAGCTACACGACTGTGCCCTCCTACAATGAGCAGTTCTTC

d_call: TRBD1
clone_size: -
j_call: TRBJ2-3
v_call: TRBV5-1
cdr3_aa: CASSSGTGGADTQYF
cdr3_nt: TGCGCCAGCAGCTCCGGGACAGGGGGCGCAGATACGCAGTATTTT

d_call: -
clone_size: -
j_call: TRBJ2-1
v_call: TRBV27
cdr3_aa: CASSLSWGPGNEQFF
cdr3_nt: TGTGCCAGCAGTCTCTCGTGGGGGCCGGGCAATGAGCAGTTCTTC

d_call: -
clone_size: -
j_call: TRBJ1-5
v_call: TRBV19
cdr3_aa: CASSDTGSGGGQPQHF
cdr3_nt: TGTGCCAGTAGTGACACCGGGTCCGGAGGCGGTCAGCCCCAGCATTTT

d_call: TRBD2
clone_size: -
j_call: TRBJ2-7
v_call: TRBV5-1
cdr3_aa: CASSLASGGTYEQYF
cdr3_nt: TGCGCCAGCAGCTTGGCTAGCGGGGGGACCTACGAGCAGTACTTC

d_call: -
clone_size: -
j_call: TRBJ1-3
v_call: TRBV4-3
cdr3_aa: CASSQDWAPGNTIYF
cdr3_nt: TGCGCCAGCAGCCAAGATTGGGCTCCTGGAAACACCATATATTTT

d_call: -
clone_size: -
j_call: TRBJ2-7
v_call: TRBV4-3
cdr3_aa: CASSHNSNSYEQYF
cdr3_nt: TGCGCCAGCAGCCATAATTCGAACAGCTACGAGCAGTACTTC

d_call: -
clone_size: -
j_call: TRBJ2-7
v_call: TRBV28
cdr3_aa: CASSKTGMVQYF
cdr3_nt: TGTGCCAGCAGTAAGACAGGTATGGTGCAGTACTTC

d_call: TRBD1
clone_size: -
j_call: TRBJ1-1
v_call: TRBV19
cdr3_aa: CASSERGLNTEAFF
cdr3_nt: TGTGCCAGTAGCGAAAGGGGGCTGAACACTGAAGCTTTCTTT

d_call: -
clone_size: once
j_call: TRBJ2-5
v_call: TRBV5-6
cdr3_aa: CASSPLGNAEETQYF
cdr3_nt: TGTGCCAGCAGCCCACTAGGGAATGCCGAGGAGACCCAGTACTTC

d_call: TRBD1
clone_size: -
j_call: TRBJ1-1
v_call: TRBV6-5
cdr3_aa: CASQGTGRTEAFF
cdr3_nt: TGTGCCAGCCAGGGGACAGGGAGGACTGAAGCTTTCTTT

d_call: -
clone_size: -
j_call: TRBJ2-7
v_call: TRBV7-2
cdr3_aa: CASSLSGSYEQYF
cdr3_nt: TGTGCCAGCAGCTTGTCAGGCTCCTACGAGCAGTACTTC

d_call: -
clone_size: -
j_call: TRBJ1-2
v_call: TRBV27
cdr3_aa: CASSLSRGVSGYTF
cdr3_nt: TGTGCCAGCAGTTTATCCCGGGGAGTAAGTGGCTACACCTTC

d_call: -
clone_size: few
j_call: TRBJ2-5
v_call: TRBV18
cdr3_aa: CASSPEAVQETQYF
cdr3_nt: TGTGCCAGCTCACCAGAGGCAGTCCAAGAGACCCAGTACTTC

d_call: -
clone_size: -
j_call: TRBJ1-1
v_call: TRBV7-2
cdr3_aa: CASSLDFDTFTEAFF
cdr3_nt: TGTGCCAGCAGCTTAGACTTCGACACCTTCACTGAAGCTTTCTTT

d_call: -
clone_size: -
j_call: TRBJ1-4
v_call: TRBV30
cdr3_aa: CAWSVNSAKLFF
cdr3_nt: TGTGCCTGGAGTGTAAACAGTGCAAAACTGTTTTTT

d_call: -
clone_size: -
j_call: TRBJ1-4
v_call: TRBV11-2
cdr3_aa: CASSLEAEKLFF
cdr3_nt: TGTGCCAGCAGCTTAGAGGCCGAAAAACTGTTTTTT

d_call: -
clone_size: few
j_call: TRBJ2-3
v_call: TRBV7-2
cdr3_aa: CASSSHDYSDTQYF
cdr3_nt: TGTGCCAGCAGCTCCCACGACTACTCAGATACGCAGTATTTT

d_call: TRBD1
clone_size: -
j_call: TRBJ2-7
v_call: TRBV19
cdr3_aa: CASSPTGVTYEQYF
cdr3_nt: TGTGCCAGTAGCCCTACAGGGGTTACCTACGAGCAGTACTTC

d_call: TRBD1
clone_size: -
j_call: TRBJ1-1
v_call: TRBV4-3
cdr3_aa: CASSQEGKGAAFF
cdr3_nt: TGCGCCAGCAGCCAAGAAGGGAAGGGGGCGGCTTTCTTT

d_call: TRBD1
clone_size: -
j_call: TRBJ1-2
v_call: TRBV6-6
cdr3_aa: CASSSTQGASGYTF
cdr3_nt: TGTGCCAGCAGTTCGACACAGGGGGCAAGCGGCTACACCTTC

d_call: TRBD1
clone_size: -
j_call: TRBJ2-7
v_call: TRBV7-9
cdr3_aa: CASSPRQGSYEQYF
cdr3_nt: TGTGCCAGCAGCCCGCGACAGGGCTCCTACGAGCAGTACTTC

d_call: -
clone_size: -
j_call: TRBJ1-2
v_call: TRBV7-9
cdr3_aa: CASTPGGPANYGYTF
cdr3_nt: TGTGCCAGCACACCGGGGGGGCCGGCTAACTATGGCTACACCTTC

d_call: -
clone_size: -
j_call: TRBJ2-5
v_call: TRBV7-9
cdr3_aa: CASSSVVVSQYF
cdr3_nt: TGTGCCAGCAGCTCGGTCGTAGTGTCCCAGTACTTC

d_call: -
clone_size: -
j_call: TRBJ1-1
v_call: TRBV28
cdr3_aa: CASSLSGVGAFF
cdr3_nt: TGTGCCAGCAGTTTGTCGGGGGTCGGAGCTTTCTTT

d_call: -
clone_size: -
j_call: TRBJ2-7
v_call: TRBV2
cdr3_aa: CASSDRATRIEQYF
cdr3_nt: TGTGCCAGCAGTGACAGGGCGACTAGAATCGAGCAGTACTTC

d_call: -
clone_size: -
j_call: TRBJ2-7
v_call: TRBV7-3
cdr3_aa: CASSLNWDTEQYF
cdr3_nt: TGTGCCAGCAGCTTAAATTGGGACACCGAGCAGTACTTC

d_call: -
clone_size: -
j_call: TRBJ1-2
v_call: TRBV6-5
cdr3_aa: CASSSGSAGYTF
cdr3_nt: TGTGCCAGCAGCTCCGGGTCGGCGGGCTACACCTTC

d_call: -
clone_size: -
j_call: TRBJ2-4
v_call: TRBV10-2
cdr3_aa: CASRTQGPAKNIQYF
cdr3_nt: TGCGCCAGCAGGACGCAGGGTCCAGCCAAAAACATTCAGTACTTC

d_call: -
clone_size: -
j_call: TRBJ1-5
v_call: TRBV19
cdr3_aa: CASNRVNQPQHF
cdr3_nt: TGTGCCAGTAACAGGGTTAATCAGCCCCAGCATTTT

d_call: -
clone_size: -
j_call: TRBJ2-3
v_call: TRBV6-1
cdr3_aa: CASSEGGGSDTQYF
cdr3_nt: TGTGCCAGCAGTGAGGGGGGTGGATCAGATACGCAGTATTTT

d_call: -
clone_size: -
j_call: TRBJ2-7
v_call: TRBV6-6
cdr3_aa: CASSYLADTGEQYF
cdr3_nt: TGTGCCAGCAGTTACTTGGCCGACACGGGGGAGCAGTACTTC

d_call: -
clone_size: once
j_call: TRBJ2-7
v_call: TRBV18
cdr3_aa: CASSPEFVRGHEQYF
cdr3_nt: TGTGCCAGCTCACCCGAGTTTGTCAGGGGTCACGAGCAGTACTTC

d_call: -
clone_size: once
j_call: TRBJ2-7
v_call: TRBV4-2
cdr3_aa: CASSQDFRGSYEQYF
cdr3_nt: TGTGCCAGCAGCCAAGATTTTCGCGGATCCTACGAGCAGTACTTC